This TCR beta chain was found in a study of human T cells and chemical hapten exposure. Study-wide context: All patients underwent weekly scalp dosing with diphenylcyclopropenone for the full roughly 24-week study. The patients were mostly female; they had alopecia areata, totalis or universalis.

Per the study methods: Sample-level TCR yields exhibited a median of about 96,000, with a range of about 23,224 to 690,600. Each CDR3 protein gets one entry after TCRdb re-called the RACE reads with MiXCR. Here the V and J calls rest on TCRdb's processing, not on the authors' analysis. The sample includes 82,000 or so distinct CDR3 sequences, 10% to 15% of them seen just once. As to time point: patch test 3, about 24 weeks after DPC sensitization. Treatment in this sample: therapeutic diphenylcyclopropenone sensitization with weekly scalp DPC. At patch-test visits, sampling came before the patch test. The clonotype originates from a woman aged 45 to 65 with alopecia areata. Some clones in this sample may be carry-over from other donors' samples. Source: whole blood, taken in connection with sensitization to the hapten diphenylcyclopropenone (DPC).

CDR3 sequence reads: CSVGMLGPYEQYF. CDR3 nucleotide sequence: TGCAGCGTTGGTATGCTAGGACCCTACGAGCAGTACTTC. The chain has TRBV29-1 and TRBJ2-7; D is undetermined. Trimming took 4 bases from V and 2 from J, leaving 12 bases between them. This CDR3 contains 13 residues. Germline V lookup: CDR1 SQVTM, CDR2 ANQGSEA.